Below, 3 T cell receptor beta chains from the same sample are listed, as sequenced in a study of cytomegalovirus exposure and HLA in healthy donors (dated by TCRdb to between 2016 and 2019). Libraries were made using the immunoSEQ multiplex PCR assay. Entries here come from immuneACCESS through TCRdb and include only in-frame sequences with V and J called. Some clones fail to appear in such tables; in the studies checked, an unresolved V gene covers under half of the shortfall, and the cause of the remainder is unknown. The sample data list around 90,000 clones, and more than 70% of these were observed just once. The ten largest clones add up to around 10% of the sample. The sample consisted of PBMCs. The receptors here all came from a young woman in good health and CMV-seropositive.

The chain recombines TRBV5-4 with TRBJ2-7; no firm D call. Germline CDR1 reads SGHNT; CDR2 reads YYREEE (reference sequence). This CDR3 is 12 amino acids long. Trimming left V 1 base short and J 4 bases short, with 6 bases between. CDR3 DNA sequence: TGTGCCAGCAGCTTGAAACAGTACGAGCAGTACTTC. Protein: CASSLKQYEQYF.

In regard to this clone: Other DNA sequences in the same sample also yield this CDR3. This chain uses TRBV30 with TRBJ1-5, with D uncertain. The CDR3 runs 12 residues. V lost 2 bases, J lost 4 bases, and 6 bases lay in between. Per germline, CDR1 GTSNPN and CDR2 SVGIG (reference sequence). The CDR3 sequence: CAWSSGNQPQHF. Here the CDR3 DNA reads TGTGCCTGGAGTTCGGGTAATCAGCCCCAGCATTTT.

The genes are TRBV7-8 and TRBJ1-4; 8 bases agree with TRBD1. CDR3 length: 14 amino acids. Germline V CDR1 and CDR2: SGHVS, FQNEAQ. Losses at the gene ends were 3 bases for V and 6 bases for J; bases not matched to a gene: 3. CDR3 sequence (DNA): TGTGCCAGCAGCTTGGGACAGGACTATGAAAAACTGTTTTTT. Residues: CASSLGQDYEKLFF.